The next 23 T cell receptor beta chains were all read from a single sample in a study of cytomegalovirus exposure and HLA in healthy donors. PCR amplification relied on 60 Vbeta primers (plus 13 Jbeta primers). The assay was immunoSEQ multiplex PCR, and TCRdb's table has in-frame clones only and misses some. The sample includes 100,000 or so clones, about 80% seen only once; the top ten take 4.1%. What was sequenced was PBMCs. All receptors derive from a man aged 40-49 years in good health and CMV-seronegative.

V and J are TRBV5-4 and TRBJ1-1, with 7 nucleotides matching TRBD1. The length of the CDR3 is 14 residues. Germline-derived CDR1 and CDR2 are SGHNT and YYREEE (reference sequence). V was pared by 5 bases and J by 4 bases, with 8 bases of the junction left unmatched. CDR3 in DNA: TGTGCCAGCAGTGCGGGACAGAGGAGCACTGAAGCTTTCTTT. This translates into CASSAGQRSTEAFF.

This clone was seen a single time. This sample also contains other DNA sequences that code for the same CDR3. The rearrangement links TRBV25-1 to TRBJ2-1, with TRBD2 identical over 8 bases. The CDR3 spans 14 residues. The V and J ends lost 1 base and 10 bases, in that order; junction bases with no gene match: 6. CDR1 is MGHDK and CDR2 is SYGVNS in the germline V gene. CDR3 nucleotides: TGTGCCAGCAGTGAATCGGGGGGGGCGGGGGAGCAGTTCTTC. Protein: CASSESGGAGEQFF.

This chain connects TRBV10-3 to TRBJ2-7; unclear D gene. The V end lost 6 bases, the J end lost 3 bases, and 12 bases lay between the germline ends. The CDR3 spans 13 residues. The germline V gene encodes CDR1 ENHRY and CDR2 SYGVKD. CDR3 DNA sequence: TGTGCCATCAGGGTAGACGAGAACTACGAGCAGTACGTC. This gives the protein CAIRVDENYEQYV.

The rearrangement joins TRBV15 to TRBJ2-7; TRBD1 might be the D (5 bases). Germline V CDR1 and CDR2: LNHNV, YYDKDF (reference sequence). V lost 0 bases and J lost 0, with 9 bases in between. The CDR3 length is 15 residues. Written as DNA, the CDR3 is TGTGCCACCAGCAGAGAACAGGCCCTCTCCTACGAGCAGTACGTC. This translates into CATSREQALSYEQYV.

V is TRBV7-6 and J is TRBJ1-4, with 10 bases matching TRBD1. The V gene's germline CDR1 is SGHVS and CDR2 FNYEAQ. CDR3 length: 15 amino acids. The V gene end was trimmed by 4 bases and the J gene end by 10 bases; junction bases not matched to a gene: 9. The CDR3 region is CASSSTGTGVGKLFF. In DNA form, the CDR3 reads TGTGCCAGCAGCTCCACCGGGACAGGGGTGGGAAAACTGTTTTTT.

This chain joins TRBV5-1 and TRBJ1-5; 7 bases map to TRBD1. This CDR3 region has 15 residues. The junction had 1 base not matched to a gene; V was cut back by 1 base and J by 0 bases. Looked up from germline, CDR1 is SGHRS and CDR2 is YFSETQ. For the CDR3, the DNA is TGCGCCAGCAGCTTGCAGGGGGGTAGCAATCAGCCCCAGCATTTT. Translation gives CASSLQGGSNQPQHF.

This clone was observed once. The chain combines TRBV6-1 with TRBJ1-2, with 10 bases identical to TRBD1. The germline gives CDR1 MNHNS, CDR2 SASEGT. The CDR3 is 15 amino acids. The junction had 8 bases not matched to a gene; V was cut back by 7 bases and J by 3 bases. In nucleotides, the CDR3 is TGTGCCAGCAACCAAGGCGGACAGGGGGACTATGGCTACACCTTC. Protein sequence: CASNQGGQGDYGYTF.

This rearrangement joins TRBV7-3 to TRBJ1-2; D unclear. CDR1 is SGHTA and CDR2 is FQGTGA in the germline V gene. The CDR3 covers 16 residues. Trimming stripped 2 bases from V and 1 base from J, with 14 bases between. CDR3 bases: TGTGCCAGCAGCTTACAATTGGCCTGGCTTAACTATGGCTACACCTTC. Protein sequence: CASSLQLAWLNYGYTF.

V gene TRBV5-5 combines with J gene TRBJ2-7; 12 bases align to TRBD2. V dropped 0 bases and J dropped 2; count of bases not matched to a gene: 0. The CDR3 runs to 15 residues. From germline, CDR1 is SGHKS and CDR2 YYEKEE (reference sequence). The CDR3 sequence is CASSLGLAGAYEQYV. CDR3 bases: TGTGCCAGCAGCTTGGGACTAGCGGGGGCCTACGAGCAGTACGTC.

Comments on this clone: A read error may produce the germline difference seen at one junction end. The chain has TRBV4-1 and TRBJ1-5, with a weak D call TRBD1 (5 bases). Germline loops: CDR1 MGHRA, CDR2 YSYEKL. The CDR3 totals 16 residues. This CDR3 reads CASSQDPRERYQSQHF. The CDR3, as DNA: TGCGCCAGCAGCCAAGATCCCAGGGAACGGTATCAGTCCCAGCATTTT.

The chain is built from TRBV19 and TRBJ1-2, with 7 bases identical to TRBD1. Losses at the gene ends were 4 bases for V and 0 bases for J; bases not matched to a gene: 2. Germline V lookup: CDR1 LNHDA, CDR2 SQIVND (reference sequence). CDR3 size: 14 residues. The CDR3 here is CASSRDSANYGYTF. In DNA, the CDR3 is TGTGCCAGTAGTAGGGACAGCGCTAACTATGGCTACACCTTC.

CDR3 nucleotide sequence: TGTGCCAGCAGTGACCAGACAGGGTATAGCACAGATACGCAGTATTTT. It specifies CASSDQTGYSTDTQYF. V gene TRBV6-1 combines with J gene TRBJ2-3, with 7 bases identical to TRBD1. The V segment lost 3 bases and the J segment 0 bases; nucleotides outside the gene matches: 6. Looked up from germline, CDR1 is MNHNS and CDR2 is SASEGT. The CDR3 is 16 residues long.

As to this clone: The junction departs from the called germline gene at one end, perhaps through a read error. This chain uses TRBV29-1 with TRBJ2-3, with 9 bases aligning to TRBD2. The CDR3 is 14 residues long. Germline lookup yields CDR1 SQVTM and CDR2 ANQGSEA. The chain's CDR3 is CSVLERGDADMQYF. The CDR3 region has the DNA TGCAGCGTCCTTGAGCGGGGGGACGCAGATATGCAGTATTTT.

This clone is a singleton in its sample. The chain has TRBV27 and TRBJ1-1; D is undetermined. V shed 7 bases and J shed 4 bases, with 10 bases lying between them. CDR3 length: 12 residues. From germline, CDR1 is MNHEY and CDR2 SMNVEV (reference sequence). This chain's CDR3 is CASKNRFTEAFF. CDR3 sequence (DNA): TGTGCCAGCAAAAACAGATTCACTGAAGCTTTCTTT.

The CDR3 reads CASTQDRGHYEQYV. DNA for the CDR3: TGTGCCAGCACCCAAGACAGGGGCCACTACGAGCAGTACGTC. The chain combines TRBV5-4 with TRBJ2-7; 8 bases are a match to TRBD1. The CDR3 covers 14 residues. V lost 6 bases to trimming and J lost 3 bases; unmatched junction nucleotides: 8. Per the germline V gene, CDR1 is SGHNT and CDR2 is YYREEE (reference sequence).

The chain employs TRBV27 and TRBJ1-5; 10 bases agree with TRBD1. Germline V lookup: CDR1 MNHEY, CDR2 SMNVEV (reference sequence). Germline trimming cut 3 bases from V and 6 bases from J; bases unmatched to any gene: 5. This CDR3 has 15 amino acids. The CDR3 DNA is TGTGCCAGCAGTTTCTACCGGGACAGGGGTCAGCCCCAGCATTTT. Its protein product is CASSFYRDRGQPQHF.

This clone was picked up a small number of times. V usage is TRBV15 and J usage is TRBJ1-5; unclear D gene. Germline loops: CDR1 LNHNV, CDR2 YYDKDF (reference sequence). CDR3 length: 14 amino acids. V gave up 0 bases and J gave up 7 bases, with 10 bases separating them. This CDR3 is CATSRDGGLQPQHF. Written as DNA, the CDR3 is TGTGCCACCAGCAGAGACGGAGGGTTACAGCCCCAGCATTTT.

This chain uses TRBV28 with TRBJ1-3; 7 bases agree with TRBD1. Germline V CDR1 and CDR2: MDHEN, SYDVKM. Trimming at V came to 6 bases and at J to 0 bases, leaving 8 bases not matched to a gene. The CDR3 is 16 amino acids. The CDR3 coding sequence is TGTGCCAGCAGGCAAGCCGGGACAGTCTCTGGAAACACCATATATTTT. This codes for CASRQAGTVSGNTIYF.

The chain uses TRBV6-5 and TRBJ2-7, with 11 bases aligning to TRBD2. The CDR3 contains 14 residues. The germline gives CDR1 MNHEY, CDR2 SVGAGI. J lost 7 bases, V lost 6 bases, and 8 bases had no gene match. Here the CDR3 reads CASSRSGGAREQYF. The CDR3 DNA reads TGTGCCAGCAGCCGTAGCGGGGGGGCGAGGGAGCAGTACTTC.

CDR3 DNA: TGTGCCAGCAGGGGACCGGGGGATCGCGGGTGGACAGATACGCAGTATTTT. Translating gives CASRGPGDRGWTDTQYF. The V and J genes are TRBV28 and TRBJ2-3; TRBD2 is a possible D gene (6 bases). V was trimmed by 6 bases and J by 3 bases, leaving 22 bases between them. CDR1 and CDR2 from the germline V gene are MDHEN and SYDVKM. The CDR3 loop spans 17 amino acids.

The V and J genes are TRBV5-5 and TRBJ1-3, with TRBD1 matching 9 bases. The V segment lost 3 bases and the J segment 3 bases; nucleotides outside the gene matches: 4. The CDR3 sequence is 15 residues long. Germline V gene lookup returns CDR1 SGHKS and CDR2 YYEKEE (reference sequence). CDR3 residues: CASSWGTGIGNTIYF. In DNA, the CDR3 is TGTGCCAGCAGCTGGGGGACAGGGATTGGAAACACCATATATTTT. The whole variable domain, remainder taken from reference TRBV5-5 and TRBJ1-3, is DAGVTQSPTHLIKTRGQQVTLRCSPISGHKSVSWYQQVLGQGPQFIFQYYEKEERGRGNFPDRFSARQFPNYSSELNVNALLLGDSALYLCASSWGTGIGNTIYFGEGSWLTVV.

V gene TRBV7-3 combines with J gene TRBJ1-2; D is possibly TRBD1 (6 bases). The length of the CDR3 is 15 residues. V was pared by 5 bases and J by 4 bases, with 17 bases between. Looked up from germline, CDR1 is SGHTA and CDR2 is FQGTGA. DNA for the CDR3: TGTGCCAGCAGCCGTCAGGCAGGGGAAGGCTATGGCTACACCTTC. Amino acid sequence: CASSRQAGEGYGYTF.

This chain joins TRBV5-6 and TRBJ1-1, with TRBD1 matching over 9 bases. CDR1 is SGHDT and CDR2 is YYEEEE in the germline V gene. This CDR3 is 17 amino acids long. The junction had 11 bases not matched to a gene; V was cut back by 4 bases and J by 1 base. For the CDR3, the DNA is TGTGCCAGCAGCCCCCTAGGGGGGACAGGGTGGAACACTGAAGCTTTCTTT. Translated, it gives CASSPLGGTGWNTEAFF. Combining the CDR3 with reference TRBV5-6 and TRBJ1-1 gives the whole variable domain DAGVTQSPTHLIKTRGQQVTLRCSPKSGHDTVSWYQQALGQGPQFIFQYYEEEERQRGNFPDRFSGHQFPNYSSELNVNALLLGDSALYLCASSPLGGTGWNTEAFFGQGTRLTVV.